These T cell receptor beta chains were read from a single sample in a study of breast tumors, draining lymph nodes, adjacent tissues. TCRdb re-derived calls from the multiplex PCR reads in MiXCR, one entry per CDR3 protein. This sample has roughly 17,000 distinct CDR3 sequences, with approximately 41% found just once. Sequenced input: breast tumor tissue. These receptors were collected from a female donor with breast cancer. Some clones in this sample may be carry-over from other donors' samples. The CDR3 runs from the conserved cysteine through the conserved F or W. The D gene is left open where the match is weak. Where a row states a size, it is once, few, many or the class of an expanded clone; other rows omit it.

J | D | size | V | CDR3 | DNA
TRBJ2-1 | TRBD2 | many | TRBV12-3/TRBV12-4 | CASSFRGGGNEQFF | TGTGCCAGCAGTTTCCGCGGGGGAGGAAATGAGCAGTTCTTC
TRBJ2-7 | NA | many | TRBV15 | CATSISQVSYEQYF | TGTGCCACCAGCATATCGCAGGTCTCCTACGAGCAGTACTTC
TRBJ2-7 | NA | many | TRBV28 | CASRRFTGTYEQYF | TGTGCCAGCAGGCGTTTTACAGGGACCTACGAGCAGTACTTC
TRBJ2-1 | NA | medium-sized | TRBV7-3 | CASSFGLGWRNEQFF | TGTGCCAGCAGCTTTGGTCTTGGCTGGCGCAATGAGCAGTTCTTC
TRBJ2-1 | NA | many | TRBV4-1 | CASSAPNEQFF | TGCGCCAGCAGCGCACCCAATGAGCAGTTCTTC
TRBJ2-7 | TRBD2 | NA | TRBV7-2 | CASSLSGRSHEQYF | TGTGCCAGCAGCTTAAGCGGGAGGTCCCACGAGCAGTACTTC
TRBJ2-2 | TRBD2 | few | TRBV20-1 | CSARTSGRVGELFF | TGCAGTGCTCGGACTAGCGGGAGAGTCGGGGAGCTGTTTTTT
TRBJ1-3 | NA | many | TRBV6-6 | CASREQGTIGNTIYF | TGTGCCAGCAGGGAACAAGGGACAATTGGAAACACCATATATTTT
TRBJ2-2 | TRBD1 | medium-sized | TRBV11-2 | CASSLDRGGTGELFF | TGTGCCAGCAGCTTGGACAGGGGAGGCACCGGGGAGCTGTTTTTT
TRBJ2-7 | NA | NA | TRBV14 | CASSPRDSTYEQYF | TGTGCCAGCAGCCCGCGGGACTCCACCTACGAGCAGTACTTC
TRBJ2-5 | NA | many | TRBV3-1 | CASSQPPEETQYF | TGTGCCAGCAGCCAACCCCCAGAAGAGACCCAGTACTTC
TRBJ2-7 | NA | medium-sized | TRBV7-8 | CASSLEKGAGYEQYF | TGTGCCAGCAGCTTAGAAAAGGGGGCGGGATACGAGCAGTACTTC
TRBJ1-4 | NA | many | TRBV2 | CASSKTGSRATNEKLFF | TGTGCCAGCAGTAAAACAGGGTCCCGTGCAACTAATGAAAAACTGTTTTTT
TRBJ2-3 | TRBD2 | few | TRBV6-6 | CASSHGTSGPTDTQYF | TGTGCCAGCAGTCACGGGACTAGCGGCCCAACAGATACGCAGTATTTT
TRBJ1-5 | NA | many | TRBV25-1 | CASSQGSQPQHF | TGTGCCAGCAGTCAGGGGAGTCAGCCCCAGCATTTT
TRBJ2-1 | TRBD1 | many | TRBV6-5 | CASTRRTGEAVEQFF | TGTGCCAGCACCCGACGGACAGGGGAGGCAGTTGAGCAGTTCTTC
TRBJ1-5 | TRBD1 | NA | TRBV2 | CASRTGTNQPRHF | TGTGCCAGTAGGACAGGAACAAATCAGCCCCGGCATTTT
TRBJ1-4 | NA | many | TRBV6-6 | CASSLDSWGNEKLFF | TGTGCCAGCAGCTTGGACAGTTGGGGGAATGAAAAACTGTTTTTT
TRBJ2-5 | TRBD2 | NA | TRBV7-2 | CASSPRTSGRAETQYF | TGTGCCAGCAGCCCCCGGACTAGCGGGAGGGCAGAGACCCAGTACTTC
TRBJ2-1 | NA | NA | TRBV5-1 | CASSLASGSYNEQFF | TGCGCCAGCAGCTTGGCCTCGGGGTCCTACAATGAGCAGTTCTTC
TRBJ1-2 | NA | NA | TRBV9 | CASSHADGYTF | TGTGCCAGCAGCCACGCCGATGGCTACACCTTC
TRBJ2-1 | TRBD2 | few | TRBV7-9 | CASSLIIAGDNEQFF | TGTGCCAGCAGCTTAATTATAGCGGGGGACAATGAGCAGTTCTTC
TRBJ2-3 | TRBD2 | once | TRBV7-3 | CASSRLAGGPGDTQYF | TGTGCCAGCAGTCGTTTAGCGGGAGGGCCAGGAGATACGCAGTATTTT
TRBJ2-7 | NA | NA | TRBV12-3/TRBV12-4 | CASSPPPGYEQYF | TGTGCCAGCAGTCCCCCCCCAGGCTACGAGCAGTACTTC
TRBJ2-1 | NA | NA | TRBV15 | CATREFNSYNEQFF | TGTGCCACCCGCGAATTCAACTCCTACAATGAGCAGTTCTTC
TRBJ1-6 | TRBD1 | NA | TRBV7-2 | CASSETGAYSPLHF | TGTGCCAGCAGCGAGACAGGGGCGTATTCACCCCTCCACTTT
TRBJ2-1 | NA | NA | TRBV20-1 | CSARIAVTCTEQFF | TGCAGTGCCCGGATAGCGGTTACCTGCACTGAGCAGTTCTTC
TRBJ1-1 | TRBD1 | many | TRBV29-1 | CSVPGTGFTEAFF | TGCAGCGTCCCCGGGACAGGGTTCACTGAAGCTTTCTTT
TRBJ1-1 | TRBD1 | NA | TRBV7-3 | CASSSGQGDQDTEAFF | TGTGCCAGCAGCTCCGGACAGGGGGATCAGGACACTGAAGCTTTCTTT
TRBJ2-2 | TRBD2 | NA | TRBV20-1 | CSARTSGDTGELFF | TGCAGTGCTCGGACTAGCGGAGACACCGGGGAGCTGTTTTTT
TRBJ2-2 | TRBD1 | many | TRBV5-1 | CASFLGQGKPAGELFF | TGCGCCAGCTTCCTGGGACAGGGGAAGCCGGCCGGGGAGCTGTTTTTT
TRBJ2-1 | TRBD2 | few | TRBV5-6 | CASSLRSGRAANEQFF | TGTGCCAGCAGCTTGCGGAGCGGGAGGGCCGCGAATGAGCAGTTCTTC
TRBJ1-4 | NA | many | TRBV6-5 | CASSSRGGGEKLFF | TGTGCCAGCAGTTCCAGGGGTGGGGGAGAAAAACTGTTTTTT